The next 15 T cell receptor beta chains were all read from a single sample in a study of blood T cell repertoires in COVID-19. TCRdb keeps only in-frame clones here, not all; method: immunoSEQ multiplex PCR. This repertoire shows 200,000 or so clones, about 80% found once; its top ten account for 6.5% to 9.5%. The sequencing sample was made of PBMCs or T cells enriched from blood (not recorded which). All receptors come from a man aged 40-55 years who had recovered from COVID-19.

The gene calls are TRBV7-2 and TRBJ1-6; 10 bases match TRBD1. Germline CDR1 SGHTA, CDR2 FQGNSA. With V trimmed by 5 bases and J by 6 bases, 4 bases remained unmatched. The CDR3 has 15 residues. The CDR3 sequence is CASSARTGGNSPLHF. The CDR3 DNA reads TGTGCCAGCAGCGCCCGGACAGGGGGTAATTCACCCCTCCACTTT.

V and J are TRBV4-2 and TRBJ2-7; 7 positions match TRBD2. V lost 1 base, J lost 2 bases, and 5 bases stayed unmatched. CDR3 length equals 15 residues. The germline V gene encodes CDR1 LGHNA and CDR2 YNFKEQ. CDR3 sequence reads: CASSQGGGVPYEQYF. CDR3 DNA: TGTGCCAGCAGCCAAGGTGGGGGGGTTCCCTACGAGCAGTACTTC.

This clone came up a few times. The CDR3 spells CASSEAVGFFGTGGENTEAFF. The CDR3 DNA reads as TGTGCCAGCAGTGAAGCGGTGGGTTTTTTCGGGACAGGGGGCGAAAACACTGAAGCTTTCTTT. This chain connects TRBV6-1 to TRBJ1-1; 12 bases agree with TRBD1. V lost 0 bases to trimming and J lost 2 bases; unmatched junction nucleotides: 16. Per germline, CDR1 MNHNS and CDR2 SASEGT. This CDR3 has 21 amino acids.

CDR3 protein: CASSVSGAYGYTF. The CDR3 bases are TGTGCCAGCAGTGTGAGCGGCGCCTATGGCTACACCTTC. The chain is built from TRBV6-4 and TRBJ1-2, with no clear D. This CDR3 is 13 amino acids long. V was cut by 4 bases and J by 4 bases, with 10 bases left in between. The germline V gene encodes CDR1 MRHNA and CDR2 SNTAGT.

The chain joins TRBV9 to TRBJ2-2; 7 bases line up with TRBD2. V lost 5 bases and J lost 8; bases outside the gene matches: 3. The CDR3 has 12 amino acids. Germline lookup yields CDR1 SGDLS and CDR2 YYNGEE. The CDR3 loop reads CASSLSGGELFF. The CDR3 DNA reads TGTGCCAGCAGTCTTAGCGGGGGGGAGCTGTTTTTT.

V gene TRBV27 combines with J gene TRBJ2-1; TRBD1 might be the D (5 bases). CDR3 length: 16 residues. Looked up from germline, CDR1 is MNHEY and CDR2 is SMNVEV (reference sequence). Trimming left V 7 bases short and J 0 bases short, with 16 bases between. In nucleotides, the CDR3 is TGTGCCAGCAATCTTTACAGGCAGACCTCCTACAATGAGCAGTTCTTC. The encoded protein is CASNLYRQTSYNEQFF.

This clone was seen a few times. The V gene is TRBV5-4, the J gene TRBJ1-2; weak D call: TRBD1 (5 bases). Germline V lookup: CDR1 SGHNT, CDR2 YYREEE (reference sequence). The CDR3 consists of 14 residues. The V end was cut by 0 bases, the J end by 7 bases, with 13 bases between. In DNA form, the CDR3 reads TGTGCCAGCAGCTTGGAACAGGACCAAAGTGGCTACACCTTC. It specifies CASSLEQDQSGYTF.

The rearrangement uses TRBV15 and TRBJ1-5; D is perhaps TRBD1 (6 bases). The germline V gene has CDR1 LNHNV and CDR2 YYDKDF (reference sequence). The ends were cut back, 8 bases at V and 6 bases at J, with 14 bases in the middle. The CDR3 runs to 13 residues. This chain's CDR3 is CATGDRSSQPQHF. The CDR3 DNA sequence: TGTGCCACCGGCGACAGGTCGAGTCAGCCCCAGCATTTT.

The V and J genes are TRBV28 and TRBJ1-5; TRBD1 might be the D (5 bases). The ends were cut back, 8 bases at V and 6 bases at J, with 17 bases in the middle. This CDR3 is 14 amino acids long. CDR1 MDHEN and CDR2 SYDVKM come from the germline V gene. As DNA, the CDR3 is TGTGCCAGCTCCCCTTTGGACAATAGTCAGCCCCAGCATTTT. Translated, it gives CASSPLDNSQPQHF.

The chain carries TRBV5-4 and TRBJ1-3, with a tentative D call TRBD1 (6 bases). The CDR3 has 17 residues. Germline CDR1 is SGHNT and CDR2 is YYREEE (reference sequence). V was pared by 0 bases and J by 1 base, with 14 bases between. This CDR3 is CASSLAGRGPSGNTIYF. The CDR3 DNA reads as TGTGCCAGCAGCTTGGCGGGCAGGGGCCCATCTGGAAACACCATATATTTT.

In DNA, the CDR3 is TGCGCCAGCAGCTTGGAGGGGGGGGCCCCAGGAGAGCAGTTCTTC. It codes for CASSLEGGAPGEQFF. V usage is TRBV5-1 and J usage is TRBJ2-1, with D possibly matching TRBD2 (7 bases). V shed 0 bases and J shed 10 bases, with 17 bases lying between them. The CDR3 spans 15 residues. Germline assignment: CDR1 SGHRS and CDR2 YFSETQ.

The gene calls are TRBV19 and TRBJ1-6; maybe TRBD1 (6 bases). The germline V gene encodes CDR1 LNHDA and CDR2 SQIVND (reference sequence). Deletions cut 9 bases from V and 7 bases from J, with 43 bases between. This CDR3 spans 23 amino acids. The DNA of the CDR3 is TGTGCCAGATGGAAATTCTACAGGGTTCCTCTGGCCCCAGGGTGGATTGTGAATTCACCCCTCCACTTT. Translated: CARWKFYRVPLAPGWIVNSPLHF.

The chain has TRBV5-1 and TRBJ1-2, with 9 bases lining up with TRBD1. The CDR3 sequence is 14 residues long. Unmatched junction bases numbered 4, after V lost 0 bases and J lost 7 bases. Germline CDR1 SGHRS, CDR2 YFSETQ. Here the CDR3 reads CASSLGTGDGGYTF. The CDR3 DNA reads TGCGCCAGCAGCTTGGGGACAGGGGACGGTGGCTACACCTTC.

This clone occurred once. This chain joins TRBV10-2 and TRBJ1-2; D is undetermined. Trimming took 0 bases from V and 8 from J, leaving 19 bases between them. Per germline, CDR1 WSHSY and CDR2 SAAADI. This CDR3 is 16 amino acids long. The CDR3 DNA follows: TGCGCCAGCAGTGAGTCGAGGACTGGGTCGGCGGGGGGCTACACCTTC. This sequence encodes CASSESRTGSAGGYTF.

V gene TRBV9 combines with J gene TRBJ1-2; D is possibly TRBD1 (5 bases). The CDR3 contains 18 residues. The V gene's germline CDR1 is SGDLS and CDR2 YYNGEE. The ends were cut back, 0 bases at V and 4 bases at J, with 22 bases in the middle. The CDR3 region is CASSVGVVGHAPGYGYTF. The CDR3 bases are TGTGCCAGCAGCGTAGGGGTGGTCGGACATGCCCCTGGCTATGGCTACACCTTC.